Each of the 17 T cell receptor beta chains below was sequenced from the same sample in a study of blood T cell repertoires in COVID-19. TCRdb's copy holds only in-frame clones and misses some; the assay was immunoSEQ multiplex PCR. The table shows more than 90,000 clones, with 85% occurring only once. The sequenced material came from peripheral blood. These receptor sequences come from a man older than 75 with acute or convalescent COVID-19.

This clone was observed a single time. The chain links TRBV28 to TRBJ2-7, with a weak D call TRBD2 (5 bases). Trimming took 7 bases from V and 0 from J, leaving 19 bases between them. Germline V lookup: CDR1 MDHEN, CDR2 SYDVKM. The CDR3 spans 16 residues. The CDR3 reads CASMALSGGPSYEQYF. DNA for the CDR3: TGTGCCAGCATGGCTCTAAGCGGAGGACCCTCCTACGAGCAGTACTTC.

The CDR3 loop is CASSRRWATNEKLFF. For the CDR3, the DNA is TGTGCCAGCAGCCGGAGGTGGGCAACTAATGAAAAACTGTTTTTT. V usage is TRBV14 and J usage is TRBJ1-4; D gene ambiguous. The V gene lost 4 bases and the J gene lost 0 bases, with 9 bases spanning the gap. Per the germline V gene, CDR1 is SGHDN and CDR2 is FVKESK. This CDR3 has 15 residues.

This clone was counted a few times. The rearrangement joins TRBV4-2 to TRBJ1-4; tentative D call: TRBD1 (6 bases). V lost 0 bases and J 4 bases, leaving 15 bases between the germline ends. This CDR3 is 17 amino acids long. CDR1 LGHNA and CDR2 YNFKEQ come from the germline V gene. The DNA for the CDR3 is TGTGCCAGCAGCCAAGATCTGGCAGGGGCGAATAATGAAAAACTGTTTTTT. Residues: CASSQDLAGANNEKLFF.

The CDR3 protein is CASSEGGVGTEAFF. For the CDR3, the DNA is TGTGCCAGCAGTGAAGGGGGGGTCGGCACTGAAGCTTTCTTT. The chain couples TRBV6-1 to TRBJ1-1; tentative D call: TRBD1 (5 bases). CDR1 MNHNS and CDR2 SASEGT come from the germline V gene. The CDR3 runs 14 residues. Trimming stripped 1 base from V and 4 bases from J, with 10 bases between.

The chain joins TRBV28 to TRBJ1-4, with 10 bases identical to TRBD1. V lost 5 bases to trimming and J lost 7 bases; unmatched junction nucleotides: 7. Germline CDR1 and CDR2: MDHEN and SYDVKM. The CDR3 is made up of 15 amino acids. In DNA form, the CDR3 reads TGTGCCAGCAGTCTCCCGGGACAGGGGATTGAAAAACTGTTTTTT. This translates into CASSLPGQGIEKLFF.

The chain is built from TRBV18 and TRBJ2-7; 8 bases are a match to TRBD1. CDR1 is KGHSH and CDR2 is LQKENI in the germline V gene. V shed 3 bases and J 6 bases; nucleotides not matched to a gene: 4. The CDR3 extends over 13 amino acids. CDR3 sequence reads: CASSPDRVSEQYF. The CDR3, as DNA: TGTGCCAGCTCACCGGACAGGGTCTCCGAGCAGTACTTC.

About this clone: Distinct nucleotide sequences in the sample also encode this CDR3. The chain is built from TRBV5-1 and TRBJ2-7; TRBD1 is a possible D gene (5 bases). CDR1 and CDR2 (germline): SGHRS, YFSETQ. The germline V and J ends were trimmed by 4 bases and 4 bases, with 9 bases remaining between them. CDR3 length equals 12 residues. CDR3 DNA: TGCGCCAGCAGCCTGGACAATTACGAGCAGTACTTC. This gives the protein CASSLDNYEQYF.

The rearrangement links TRBV12-5 to TRBJ2-1, with 7 bases lining up with TRBD2. CDR3 length: 15 residues. Germline lookup yields CDR1 LGHNT and CDR2 FRNRAP. V gave up 1 base and J gave up 4 bases; unmatched junction bases: 4. The CDR3, as DNA: TGTGCTAGTGGTTTGGAGACCGGGGGGTACAATGAGCAGTTCTTC. It yields the protein CASGLETGGYNEQFF. Based on the CDR3 plus reference TRBV12-5 and TRBJ2-1, the full variable domain is DARVTQTPRHKVTEMGQEVTMRCQPILGHNTVFWYRQTMMQGLELLAYFRNRAPLDDSGMPKDRFSAEMPDATLATLKIQPSEPRDSAVYFCASGLETGGYNEQFFGPGTRLTVL.

CDR3 region: CASSPPFAEAFF. The CDR3 DNA reads TGTGCCAGTAGTCCCCCCTTCGCTGAAGCTTTCTTT. The genes are TRBV19 and TRBJ1-1, with unresolved D. Trimming removed 5 bases from V and 6 bases from J, with 10 bases in between. The CDR3 sequence is 12 residues long. Germline CDR1 is LNHDA and CDR2 is SQIVND (reference sequence).

V is TRBV19 and J is TRBJ2-3; TRBD2 matches 8 bases. Germline-derived CDR1 and CDR2 are LNHDA and SQIVND (reference sequence). The CDR3 runs 16 residues. Trimming removed 4 bases from V and 1 base from J; junction bases left unmatched: 7. The CDR3 protein is CASSRIAGSGTDTQYF. CDR3 nucleotide sequence: TGTGCCAGTAGTAGAATAGCGGGAAGTGGCACAGATACGCAGTATTTT. The whole variable domain, filled in from reference TRBV19 and TRBJ2-3, reads DGGITQSPKYLFRKEGQNVTLSCEQNLNHDAMYWYRQDPGQGLRLIYYSQIVNDFQKGDIAEGYSVSREKKESFPLTVTSAQKNPTAFYLCASSRIAGSGTDTQYFGPGTRLTVL.

J is TRBJ2-1 and V is TRBV15; maybe TRBD1 (6 bases). This CDR3 region has 16 residues. CDR1 is LNHNV, CDR2 YYDKDF, per germline (reference sequence). The V end was cut by 3 bases, the J end by 6 bases, with 18 bases between. CDR3 region: CATSSGTGTVINEQFF. DNA for the CDR3: TGTGCCACCAGCAGCGGTACAGGGACGGTCATCAATGAGCAGTTCTTC.

This chain connects TRBV11-2 to TRBJ2-7; possible D gene TRBD2, 6 bases. Germline CDR1 SGHAT, CDR2 FQNNGV. CDR3 length: 13 amino acids. V lost 3 bases to trimming and J lost 4 bases, with 10 bases between them. Here the CDR3 reads CASSFRAGYEQYF. CDR3 in DNA: TGTGCCAGCAGCTTCCGGGCGGGGTACGAGCAGTACTTC.

The gene calls are TRBV28 and TRBJ1-1; no firm D call. Germline CDR1 reads MDHEN; CDR2 reads SYDVKM. Trimming stripped 8 bases from V and 4 bases from J, with 17 bases between. The CDR3 is 14 amino acids. In DNA, the CDR3 is TGTGCCAGCTACACACAAGAACCGGGCACTGAAGCTTTCTTT. The encoded protein is CASYTQEPGTEAFF.

The rearrangement joins TRBV7-2 to TRBJ1-2; unclear D gene. The CDR3 covers 12 residues. Germline lookup yields CDR1 SGHTA and CDR2 FQGNSA. V was shortened by 6 bases and J by 8 bases, with 13 bases between the two germline ends. For the CDR3, the DNA is TGTGCCAGCAGTACGCCGGAGAGGGGCTACACCTTC. Amino acids: CASSTPERGYTF. Drawing the rest from reference TRBV7-2 and TRBJ1-2, the complete variable domain is GAGVSQSPSNKVTEKGKDVELRCDPISGHTALYWYRQSLGQGLEFLIYFQGNSAPDKSGLPSDRFSAERTGGSVSTLTIQRTQQEDSAVYLCASSTPERGYTFGSGTRLTVV.

DNA for the CDR3: TGCGCCAGCAGCTTAGCAGGGGGAATGGCTGAAGCTTTCTTT. This sequence encodes CASSLAGGMAEAFF. The V call is TRBV5-1, the J call TRBJ1-1; 7 bases fit TRBD1. Looked up from germline, CDR1 is SGHRS and CDR2 is YFSETQ. V gave up 2 bases and J gave up 6 bases; unmatched junction bases: 7. CDR3 size: 14 residues.

This clone has only a few counts. The sample contains more than one DNA sequence encoding this CDR3. This chain uses TRBV24-1 with TRBJ2-5; no definite D call. V gave up 5 bases and J gave up 5 bases, with 11 bases separating them. Germline lookup yields CDR1 KGHDR and CDR2 SFDVKD. CDR3 length: 13 amino acids. The CDR3 DNA reads TGTGCCACCAGTGGCGCAGGCTGGGAGACCCAGTACTTC. It encodes CATSGAGWETQYF.

This chain links TRBV7-2 with TRBJ2-7; maybe TRBD1 (6 bases). The germline V and J ends were trimmed by 4 bases and 2 bases, with 12 bases remaining between them. The germline V gene encodes CDR1 SGHTA and CDR2 FQGNSA. The CDR3 covers 14 residues. CDR3 residues: CASSYAGTTYEQYF. The CDR3 bases are TGTGCCAGCAGCTACGCAGGGACAACCTACGAGCAGTACTTC.